The following is a TCR beta chain sequence with its context. Its target is not known. Treatment in this sample: about 20 received Ad26.COV2.S at low or high dose, single or two shots; roughly 5 received placebo; per-sample allocation not given. Vaccine and placebo recipients were sampled on day 63 after the first injection. The CDR3 is 16 amino acids. The V gene's germline CDR1 is PRHDT and CDR2 FYEKMQ (reference sequence). Trimming removed 5 bases at V and 2 bases at J, with 18 bases between. The data were obtained in a study of Ad26.COV2.S vaccination and SARS-CoV-2 variants. Whole-study context: The study gave Ad26.COV2.S intramuscularly, once or twice 56 days apart. The study's findings and limits: Placebo and vaccine recipients had non-spike TCR breadth that was similar. Total T cell responses were possibly underestimated by TCR breadth and depth analyses.

Clones were read by immunoSEQ multiplex PCR, and TCRdb kept only the in-frame ones, dropping some. Counted here are around 300,000 clones, around 88% occurring once; the ten biggest clones make up about 5%. This specimen was peripheral blood, taken in a trial of Ad26.COV2.S vaccine versus placebo. The sequence was obtained from a person between 18 and 59 years old who received the Ad26.COV2.S COVID-19 vaccine or a placebo. This chain connects TRBV13 to TRBJ1-1, with a possible D match to TRBD1 (6 bases). This chain's CDR3 is CASSPQRQAHNTEAFF. The CDR3 DNA reads TGTGCCAGCAGCCCTCAGCGACAGGCACATAACACTGAAGCTTTCTTT.